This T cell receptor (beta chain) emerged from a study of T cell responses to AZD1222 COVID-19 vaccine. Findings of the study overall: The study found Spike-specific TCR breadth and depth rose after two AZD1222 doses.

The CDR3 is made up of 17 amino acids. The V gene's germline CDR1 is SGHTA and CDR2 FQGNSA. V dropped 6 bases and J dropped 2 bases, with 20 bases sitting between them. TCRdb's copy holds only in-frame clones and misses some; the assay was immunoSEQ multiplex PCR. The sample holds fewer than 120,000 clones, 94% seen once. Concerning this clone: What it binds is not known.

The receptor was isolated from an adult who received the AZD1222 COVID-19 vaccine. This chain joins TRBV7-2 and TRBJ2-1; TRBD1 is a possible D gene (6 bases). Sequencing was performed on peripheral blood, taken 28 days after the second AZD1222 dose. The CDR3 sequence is CASSLLWAGATYNEQFF. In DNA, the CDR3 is TGTGCCAGCAGTCTCCTGTGGGCAGGGGCAACCTACAATGAGCAGTTCTTC.